This TCR beta chain originates from a study of blood T cell repertoires in COVID-19. Study-level information: Collection of acute and convalescent COVID-19 samples took place in the United States, Italy and Spain. PBMCs, B-cell-depleted T cells, or T cells were the source of the cDNA or gDNA that made up the material.

Original handling: Estimates of nucleated cell counts were drawn from the amplification of reference gene primers. Sequencing was performed with immunoSEQ multiplex PCR; in TCRdb, only in-frame clones are kept and a portion is missing. V and J calls and clone size are as listed in that table; D and trimming were resolved from the DNA. This table has over 200,000 clones, roughly 90% appearing once. From germline, CDR1 is SNHLY and CDR2 FYNNEI. V lost 3 bases, J lost 4 bases, and 12 bases lay in between. The CDR3 covers 14 residues. The chain employs TRBV2 and TRBJ1-1; D is undetermined. The clonotype was recovered from a man in his forties or fifties with active or convalescent COVID-19. Sequenced material: peripheral blood. CDR3 bases: TGTGCCAGCAGTGATGAGGAGGCAATCACTGAAGCTTTCTTT. Translating it yields CASSDEEAITEAFF.